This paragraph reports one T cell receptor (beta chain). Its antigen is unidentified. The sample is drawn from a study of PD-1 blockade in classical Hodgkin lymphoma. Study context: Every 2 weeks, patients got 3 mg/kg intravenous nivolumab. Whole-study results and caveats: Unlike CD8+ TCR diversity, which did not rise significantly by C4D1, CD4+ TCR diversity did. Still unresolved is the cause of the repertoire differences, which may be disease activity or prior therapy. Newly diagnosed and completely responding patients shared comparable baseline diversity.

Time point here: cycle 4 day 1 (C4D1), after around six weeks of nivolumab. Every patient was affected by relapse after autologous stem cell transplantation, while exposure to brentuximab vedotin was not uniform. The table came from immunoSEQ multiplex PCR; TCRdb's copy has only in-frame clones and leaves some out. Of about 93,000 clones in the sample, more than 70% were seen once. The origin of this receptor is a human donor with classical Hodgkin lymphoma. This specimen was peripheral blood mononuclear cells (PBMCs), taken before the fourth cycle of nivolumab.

CDR3 in DNA: TGTGCCAGCAGCTTAATCAACACCGGGGAGCTGTTTTTT. Translated: CASSLINTGELFF. The chain employs TRBV7-2 and TRBJ2-2, with D hard to call. With 2 bases removed from V and 2 bases from J, the gap between germline ends came to 3 bases. The CDR3 runs to 13 residues. Germline CDR1 reads SGHTA; CDR2 reads FQGNSA.